The 16 T cell receptor beta chains below come from one sample, sequenced in a study of blood T cell repertoires in COVID-19. TCRdb's copy holds only in-frame clones and misses some; the assay was immunoSEQ multiplex PCR. The sample gives around 310,000 clones, 75% to 95% of which show up once; more than 6% is in the top ten. The sequenced sample was peripheral blood. These receptors came from a woman in her thirties with COVID-19, enrolled during active disease.

The chain is built from TRBV5-1 and TRBJ1-2; weak D call: TRBD1 (6 bases). Germline lookup yields CDR1 SGHRS and CDR2 YFSETQ. Trimming removed 4 bases from V and 2 bases from J, with 12 bases in between. This CDR3 has 14 residues. CDR3 residues: CASSTGQLNYGYTF. The CDR3 region has the DNA TGCGCCAGCAGCACCGGACAGCTGAACTATGGCTACACCTTC. The full variable domain, its missing parts supplied by reference TRBV5-1 and TRBJ1-2, is KAGVTQTPRYLIKTRGQQVTLSCSPISGHRSVSWYQQTPGQGLQFLFEYFSETQRNKGNFPGRFSGRQFSNSRSEMNVSTLELGDSALYLCASSTGQLNYGYTFGSGTRLTVV.

V gene TRBV30 combines with J gene TRBJ2-7; TRBD1 is a possible D gene (6 bases). The CDR3 totals 14 residues. Deletions cut 3 bases from V and 1 base from J, with 13 bases between. Germline values: CDR1 GTSNPN, CDR2 SVGIG (reference sequence). The CDR3 DNA follows: TGTGCCTGGAGACCGGGACATCAATCCTACGAGCAGTACTTC. Protein: CAWRPGHQSYEQYF.

The rearrangement uses TRBV13 and TRBJ1-1, with a tentative D call TRBD1 (6 bases). CDR1 and CDR2 (germline): PRHDT, FYEKMQ (reference sequence). CDR3 length: 14 amino acids. Trimming removed 0 bases at V and 4 bases at J, with 9 bases between. CDR3: CASSLGQGITEAFF. The CDR3 nucleotides are TGTGCCAGCAGCTTAGGGCAGGGGATCACTGAAGCTTTCTTT. The whole variable domain, filled in from reference TRBV13 and TRBJ1-1, reads AAGVIQSPRHLIKEKRETATLKCYPIPRHDTVYWYQQGPGQDPQFLISFYEKMQSDKGSIPDRFSAQQFSDYHSELNMSSLELGDSALYFCASSLGQGITEAFFGQGTRLTVV.

The V and J genes are TRBV30 and TRBJ2-1, with D possibly TRBD1 on 6 matching bases. The germline V gene encodes CDR1 GTSNPN and CDR2 SVGIG (reference sequence). V was clipped by 0 bases and J by 7 bases, with 10 bases between them. CDR3 length equals 13 residues. The CDR3 sequence is CAWSVGGENEQFF. The DNA of the CDR3 is TGTGCCTGGAGTGTAGGGGGTGAGAATGAGCAGTTCTTC.

The J gene is TRBJ2-2, the V gene TRBV2; D is undetermined. The germline CDR1 and CDR2 sequences are SNHLY and FYNNEI. V gave up 8 bases and J gave up 6 bases, with 10 bases separating them. The CDR3 is 12 residues long. The CDR3, as DNA: TGTGCCAGCTCCACGACTGCCGGGGAGCTGTTTTTT. This codes for CASSTTAGELFF. Full variable domain (remainder filled in from reference TRBV2 and TRBJ2-2): EPEVTQTPSHQVTQMGQEVILRCVPISNHLYFYWYRQILGQKVEFLVSFYNNEISEKSEIFDDQFSVERPDGSNFTLKIRSTKLEDSAMYFCASSTTAGELFFGEGSRLTVL.

V and J are TRBV7-9 and TRBJ1-2, with D unresolved. V dropped 1 base and J dropped 3 bases, with 9 bases sitting between them. The CDR3 length is 14 residues. CDR1 SEHNR and CDR2 FQNEAQ come from the germline V gene (reference sequence). CDR3 DNA: TGTGCCAGCAGCTTAGGGTCTGGCCACTATGGCTACACCTTC. As protein: CASSLGSGHYGYTF.

The rearrangement links TRBV7-8 to TRBJ2-5; D possibly corresponds to TRBD2 (6 bases). Germline CDR1 SGHVS, CDR2 FQNEAQ. Trimming took 4 bases from V and 0 from J, leaving 12 bases between them. This CDR3 region has 15 residues. The CDR3 protein is CASSSGDWDQETQYF. The CDR3 nucleotides are TGTGCCAGCAGCTCCGGGGACTGGGACCAAGAGACCCAGTACTTC.

V is TRBV28 and J is TRBJ2-3, with no clear D. Germline CDR1 MDHEN, CDR2 SYDVKM. CDR3 length: 13 residues. The V end lost 5 bases, the J end lost 5 bases, and 11 bases lay between the germline ends. The CDR3 loop is CASSMRSVDTQYF. CDR3 nucleotide sequence: TGTGCCAGCAGTATGCGCAGCGTAGATACGCAGTATTTT. The full variable domain, completed using reference TRBV28 and TRBJ2-3, is DVKVTQSSRYLVKRTGEKVFLECVQDMDHENMFWYRQDPGLGLRLIYFSYDVKMKEKGDIPEGYSVSREKKERFSLILESASTNQTSMYLCASSMRSVDTQYFGPGTRLTVL.

This rearrangement joins TRBV11-2 to TRBJ1-1, with D hard to call. CDR1 is SGHAT, CDR2 FQNNGV, per germline. This CDR3 comprises 12 residues. V was shortened by 5 bases and J by 1 base, with 5 bases between the two germline ends. CDR3 in DNA: TGTGCCAGCAGCACGGGGAACACTGAAGCTTTCTTT. This codes for CASSTGNTEAFF.

The chain joins TRBV5-5 to TRBJ2-7; D uncertain. The CDR3 sequence is 13 residues long. V was trimmed by 4 bases and J by 3 bases, leaving 11 bases between them. The germline gives CDR1 SGHKS, CDR2 YYEKEE (reference sequence). In DNA, the CDR3 is TGTGCCAGCAGCCCCGCGCGGATCTACGAGCAGTACTTC. Its translation: CASSPARIYEQYF.

The chain combines TRBV28 with TRBJ2-3; D remains unclear. Germline values: CDR1 MDHEN, CDR2 SYDVKM. V lost 3 bases and J 7 bases, leaving 5 bases between the germline ends. The CDR3 loop spans 11 amino acids. The CDR3 sequence is CASSLRYTQYF. CDR3 nucleotides: TGTGCCAGCAGTTTGAGGTATACGCAGTATTTT.

The gene calls are TRBV29-1 and TRBJ2-7; a weak D match, TRBD2 (5 bases). The CDR3 has 12 amino acids. Germline V lookup: CDR1 SQVTM, CDR2 ANQGSEA. The V end lost 4 bases, the J end lost 3 bases, and 10 bases lay between the germline ends. The CDR3 nucleotides are TGCAGCGTTGGTGGCGGGTTCTACGAGCAGTACTTC. Translation gives CSVGGGFYEQYF.

This chain links TRBV19 with TRBJ2-1; the D gene is possibly TRBD2 (5 bases). Germline V gene lookup returns CDR1 LNHDA and CDR2 SQIVND (reference sequence). V lost 7 bases and J 6 bases, leaving 16 bases between the germline ends. This CDR3 region has 14 residues. CDR3 in amino acids: CASKASSAGNEQFF. The CDR3 bases are TGTGCCAGTAAGGCTAGCAGTGCGGGCAATGAGCAGTTCTTC.

Here the CDR3 reads CASSPENTEAFF. The CDR3 region has the DNA TGTGCCAGCAGTCCAGAGAACACTGAAGCTTTCTTT. The chain recombines TRBV5-5 with TRBJ1-1; D not resolved. CDR1 and CDR2 (germline): SGHKS, YYEKEE (reference sequence). This CDR3 comprises 12 residues. The germline V and J ends were trimmed by 5 bases and 1 base, with 6 bases remaining between them.

This sequence joins TRBV29-1 and TRBJ2-7; D may be TRBD1 (5 bases). The germline gives CDR1 SQVTM, CDR2 ANQGSEA. The CDR3 is 15 residues long. Trimming left V 2 bases short and J 0 bases short, with 14 bases between. The CDR3 sequence: CSVEWGRFRSYEQYF. The CDR3 DNA reads as TGCAGCGTTGAATGGGGCAGGTTCCGCTCCTACGAGCAGTACTTC.

The table lists this clone with a few counts. The rearrangement joins TRBV7-9 to TRBJ1-5; 7 bases are shared with TRBD1. V was pared by 5 bases and J by 6 bases, with 7 bases of the junction left unmatched. The germline V gene encodes CDR1 SEHNR and CDR2 FQNEAQ (reference sequence). The CDR3 sequence is 14 residues long. The CDR3 protein is CASSKTGKGQPQHF. Written as DNA, the CDR3 is TGTGCCAGCAGCAAGACAGGGAAGGGTCAGCCCCAGCATTTT. The full variable domain, with the rest looked up from reference TRBV7-9 and TRBJ1-5, is DTGVSQNPRHKITKRGQNVTFRCDPISEHNRLYWYRQTLGQGPEFLTYFQNEAQLEKSRLLSDRFSAERPKGSFSTLEIQRTEQGDSAMYLCASSKTGKGQPQHFGDGTRLSIL.